This T cell receptor (beta chain) appears in the sequencing data of a study of blood T cell repertoires in COVID-19. Study-level background: COVID-19 samples collected from the United States, Italy and Spain covered acute and convalescent phases. T cells, B-cell-depleted T cells, or PBMCs supplied cDNA or gDNA.

TCRdb's copy holds only in-frame clones and misses some; the assay was immunoSEQ multiplex PCR. In the table there are around 450,000 clones, 90% of which are singletons. Researchers sorted participants into cohorts using their self-reported clinical history. This CDR3 comprises 14 residues. V was pared by 3 bases and J by 13 bases, with 16 bases between. Looked up from germline, CDR1 is SNHLY and CDR2 is FYNNEI. The sequence was collected from a man aged 18 to 29 who had recovered from COVID-19. The gene calls are TRBV2 and TRBJ1-6; possible D gene TRBD1, 5 bases. Sequenced material: PBMCs or T cells enriched from blood (not recorded which). The chain's CDR3 is CASSDSGGITPLHF. CDR3 in DNA: TGTGCCAGCAGTGACTCGGGGGGAATCACGCCCCTCCACTTT.